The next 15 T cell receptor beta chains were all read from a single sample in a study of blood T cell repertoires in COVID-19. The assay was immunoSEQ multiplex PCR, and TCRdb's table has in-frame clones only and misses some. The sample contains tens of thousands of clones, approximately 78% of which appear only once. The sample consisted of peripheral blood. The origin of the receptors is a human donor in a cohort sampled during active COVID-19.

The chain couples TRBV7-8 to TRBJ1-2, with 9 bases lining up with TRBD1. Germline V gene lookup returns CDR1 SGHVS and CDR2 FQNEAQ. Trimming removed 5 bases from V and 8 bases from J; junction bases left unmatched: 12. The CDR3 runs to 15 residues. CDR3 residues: CASSGTGLDVRGYTF. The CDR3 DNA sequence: TGTGCCAGCAGCGGGACAGGGTTGGATGTGAGGGGCTACACCTTC.

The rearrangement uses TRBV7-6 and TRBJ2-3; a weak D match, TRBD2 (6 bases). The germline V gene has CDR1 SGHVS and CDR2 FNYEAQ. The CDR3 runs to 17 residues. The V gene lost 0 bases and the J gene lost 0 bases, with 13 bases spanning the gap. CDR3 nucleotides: TGTGCCAGCAGCTTAGCTCCAGTCGGGACTAGCACAGATACGCAGTATTTT. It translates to CASSLAPVGTSTDTQYF.

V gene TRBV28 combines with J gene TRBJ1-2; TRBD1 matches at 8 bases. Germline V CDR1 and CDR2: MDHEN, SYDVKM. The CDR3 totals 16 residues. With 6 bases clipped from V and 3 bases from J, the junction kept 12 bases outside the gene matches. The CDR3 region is CASSWPPGQADYGYTF. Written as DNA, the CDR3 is TGTGCCAGCAGCTGGCCCCCGGGACAGGCTGACTATGGCTACACCTTC.

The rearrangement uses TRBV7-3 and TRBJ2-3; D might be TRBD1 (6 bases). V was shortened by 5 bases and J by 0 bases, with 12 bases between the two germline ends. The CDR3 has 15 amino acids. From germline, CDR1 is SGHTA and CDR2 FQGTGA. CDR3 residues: CASSPTGSSTDTQYF. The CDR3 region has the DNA TGTGCCAGCAGCCCTACAGGGAGTAGCACAGATACGCAGTATTTT. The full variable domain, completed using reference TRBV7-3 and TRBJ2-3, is GAGVSQTPSNKVTEKGKYVELRCDPISGHTALYWYRQSLGQGPEFLIYFQGTGAADDSGLPNDRFFAVRPEGSVSTLKIQRTERGDSAVYLCASSPTGSSTDTQYFGPGTRLTVL.

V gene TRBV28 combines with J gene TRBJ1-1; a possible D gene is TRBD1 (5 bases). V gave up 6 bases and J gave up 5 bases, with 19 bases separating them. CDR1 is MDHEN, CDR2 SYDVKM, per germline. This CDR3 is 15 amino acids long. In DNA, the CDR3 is TGTGCCAGCAGCTTTCCCGGGACGGGGAGGACTGAAGCTTTCTTT. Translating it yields CASSFPGTGRTEAFF. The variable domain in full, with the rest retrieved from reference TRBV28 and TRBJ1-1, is DVKVTQSSRYLVKRTGEKVFLECVQDMDHENMFWYRQDPGLGLRLIYFSYDVKMKEKGDIPEGYSVSREKKERFSLILESASTNQTSMYLCASSFPGTGRTEAFFGQGTRLTVV.

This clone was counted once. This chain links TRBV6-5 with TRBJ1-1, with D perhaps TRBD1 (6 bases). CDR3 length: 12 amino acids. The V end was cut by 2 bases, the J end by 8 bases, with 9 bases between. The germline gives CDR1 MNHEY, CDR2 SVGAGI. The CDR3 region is CASSYEGTEAFF. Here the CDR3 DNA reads TGTGCCAGCAGTTACGAGGGGACAGAAGCTTTCTTT.

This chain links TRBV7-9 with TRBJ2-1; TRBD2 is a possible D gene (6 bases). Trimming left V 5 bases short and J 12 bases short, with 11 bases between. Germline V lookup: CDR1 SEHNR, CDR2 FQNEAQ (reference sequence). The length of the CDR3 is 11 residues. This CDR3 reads CASSASDRQFF. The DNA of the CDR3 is TGTGCCAGCAGCGCTAGCGACAGGCAGTTCTTC.

The DNA for the CDR3 is TGTGCCAGCAGCGTAGGTTCAGGACAGGGACCTGGAAACACCATATATTTT. Protein sequence: CASSVGSGQGPGNTIYF. This chain links TRBV9 with TRBJ1-3; TRBD1 agrees at 8 bases. There are 17 residues in the CDR3. V shed 0 bases, J shed 2 bases, and the junction held 7 bases outside the gene matches. Germline V CDR1 and CDR2: SGDLS, YYNGEE.

The CDR3 loop is CASSLTGVSYNEQFF. The DNA for the CDR3 is TGCGCCAGCAGCTTGACCGGGGTCTCCTACAATGAGCAGTTCTTC. V and J are TRBV5-1 and TRBJ2-1; perhaps TRBD2 as D (5 bases). CDR3 length equals 15 residues. In germline, CDR1 is SGHRS, CDR2 YFSETQ. The ends were cut back, 1 base at V and 0 bases at J, with 8 bases in the middle.

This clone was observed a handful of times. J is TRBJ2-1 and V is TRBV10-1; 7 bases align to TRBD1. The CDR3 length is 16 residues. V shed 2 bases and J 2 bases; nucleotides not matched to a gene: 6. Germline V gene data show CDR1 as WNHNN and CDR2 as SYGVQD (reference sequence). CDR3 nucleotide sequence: TGCGCCAGCAGTGAGGGGACAGCGCTAACCTACAATGAGCAGTTCTTC. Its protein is CASSEGTALTYNEQFF.

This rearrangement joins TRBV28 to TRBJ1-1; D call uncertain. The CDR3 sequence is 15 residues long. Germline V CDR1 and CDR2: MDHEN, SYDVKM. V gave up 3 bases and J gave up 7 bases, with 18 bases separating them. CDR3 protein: CASSFRRSSLIEAFF. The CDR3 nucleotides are TGTGCCAGCAGTTTTAGGCGGTCCAGTCTCATTGAAGCTTTCTTT. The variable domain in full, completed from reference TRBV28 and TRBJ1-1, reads DVKVTQSSRYLVKRTGEKVFLECVQDMDHENMFWYRQDPGLGLRLIYFSYDVKMKEKGDIPEGYSVSREKKERFSLILESASTNQTSMYLCASSFRRSSLIEAFFGQGTRLTVV.

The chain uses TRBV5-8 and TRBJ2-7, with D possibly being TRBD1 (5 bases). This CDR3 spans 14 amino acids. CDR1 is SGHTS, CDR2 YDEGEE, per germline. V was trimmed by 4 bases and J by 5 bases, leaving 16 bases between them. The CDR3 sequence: CASSTQAQGDEQYF. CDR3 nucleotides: TGTGCCAGCAGCACCCAAGCTCAGGGCGACGAGCAGTACTTC.

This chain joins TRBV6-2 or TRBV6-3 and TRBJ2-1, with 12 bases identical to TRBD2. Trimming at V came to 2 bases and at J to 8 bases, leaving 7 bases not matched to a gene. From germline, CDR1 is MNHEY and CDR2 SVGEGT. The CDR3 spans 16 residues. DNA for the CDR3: TGTGCCAGCAGTTACGTCCCGACTAGCGGGAGAGATGAGCAGTTCTTC. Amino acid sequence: CASSYVPTSGRDEQFF.

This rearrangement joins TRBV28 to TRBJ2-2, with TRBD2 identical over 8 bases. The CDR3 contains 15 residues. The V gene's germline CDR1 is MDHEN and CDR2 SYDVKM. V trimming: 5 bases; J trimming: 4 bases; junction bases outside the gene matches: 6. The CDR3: CASSPPGGTTGELFF. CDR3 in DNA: TGTGCCAGCAGTCCGCCGGGAGGGACCACCGGGGAGCTGTTTTTT.

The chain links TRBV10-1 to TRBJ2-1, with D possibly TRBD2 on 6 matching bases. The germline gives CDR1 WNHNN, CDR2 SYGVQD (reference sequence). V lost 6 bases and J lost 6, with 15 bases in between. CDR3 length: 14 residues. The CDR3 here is CASSYPPGLNEQFF. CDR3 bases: TGCGCCAGCAGCTACCCCCCGGGACTCAATGAGCAGTTCTTC.